Below, 24 T cell receptor beta chains from the same sample are listed, as sequenced in a study of T-cell memory formation after mild COVID-19. TCRdb recomputed calls from the 5' RACE reads with MiXCR, one row per CDR3 protein. This table holds 350,000 to 550,000 distinct CDR3 sequences, around 17% found once. Sequencing was carried out using PBMCs or a T cell subset sorted from them (not recorded which). The receptors originated from a man younger than 30 who had mild COVID-19 (a few samples of this study predate the infection). Cell type and time point are not known.

The genes are TRBV5-5 and TRBJ2-7; D possibly corresponds to TRBD1 (5 bases). In germline, CDR1 is SGHKS, CDR2 YYEKEE (reference sequence). Trimming shortened V by 4 bases and J by 3 bases, and 11 bases separated the two germline ends. The CDR3 covers 13 residues. CDR3 protein: CASSVGLHYEQYF. The DNA of the CDR3 is TGTGCCAGCAGCGTGGGGCTACACTACGAGCAGTACTTC.

This clonotype was counted a few times. CDR3 DNA sequence: TGCGCCAGCAGCCTCTTACAGGGTAGTACTGAAGCTTTCTTT. Its translation: CASSLLQGSTEAFF. The V and J genes are TRBV4-1 and TRBJ1-1; D is perhaps TRBD1 (6 bases). This CDR3 spans 14 amino acids. Trimming took off 4 bases at V and 5 bases at J, with 14 bases between the two ends. Germline CDR1 and CDR2: MGHRA and YSYEKL.

There are a few counts of this clonotype. The rearrangement joins TRBV25-1 to TRBJ1-1, with a weak D call TRBD1 (6 bases). V lost 4 bases to trimming and J lost 3 bases, with 12 bases between them. Per germline, CDR1 MGHDK and CDR2 SYGVNS. The CDR3 loop spans 14 amino acids. The CDR3 region has the DNA TGTGCCAGCAGTGTGGGGGCAGCGGACACTGAAGCTTTCTTT. As protein: CASSVGAADTEAFF.

V gene TRBV6-5 combines with J gene TRBJ1-1; TRBD1 might be the D (5 bases). The germline gives CDR1 MNHEY, CDR2 SVGAGI. Trimming shortened V by 6 bases and J by 1 base, and 12 bases separated the two germline ends. The CDR3 has 14 residues. As DNA, the CDR3 is TGTGCCAGCAGGCCGGGACTGTGGAACACTGAAGCTTTCTTT. This translates into CASRPGLWNTEAFF.

The gene calls are TRBV7-2 and TRBJ1-1; TRBD1 aligns across 8 bases. This CDR3 is 14 amino acids long. Germline CDR1 is SGHTA and CDR2 is FQGNSA. J gave up 6 bases and V 1 base, and 4 bases lay outside the gene matches. CDR3 sequence (DNA): TGTGCCAGCAGCTTAGGGACAGGGTTGTCTGAAGCTTTCTTT. It yields the protein CASSLGTGLSEAFF.

Ten or more counts support this clonotype. V gene TRBV7-3 combines with J gene TRBJ1-1, with 7 bases identical to TRBD1. CDR1 SGHTA and CDR2 FQGTGA come from the germline V gene. Trimming took 6 bases from V and 4 from J; bases not matched to a gene: 2. This CDR3 has 12 residues. The CDR3 nucleotides are TGTGCCAGCAGTCCAGGGGGCACTGAAGCTTTCTTT. This sequence encodes CASSPGGTEAFF.

This clonotype was counted at least ten times. This rearrangement joins TRBV29-1 to TRBJ2-1, with TRBD2 matching over 14 bases. The ends lost 7 bases at V and 9 bases at J; junction bases unmatched: 8. This CDR3 contains 14 residues. The germline V gene encodes CDR1 SQVTM and CDR2 ANQGSEA. The CDR3 region is CSAGLAGGPSEQFF. The CDR3 DNA follows: TGCAGCGCCGGACTAGCGGGGGGTCCAAGTGAGCAGTTCTTC.

The chain links TRBV15 to TRBJ2-3, with D unclear. V dropped 0 bases and J dropped 0 bases, with 22 bases sitting between them. The germline gives CDR1 LNHNV, CDR2 YYDKDF (reference sequence). The CDR3 length is 20 residues. The CDR3 nucleotides read TGTGCCACCAGCAGAGATCCCACTCGTCTCGAACACTCTAGCACAGATACGCAGTATTTT. Protein: CATSRDPTRLEHSSTDTQYF. Full variable domain (missing parts from reference TRBV15 and TRBJ2-3): DAMVIQNPRYQVTQFGKPVTLSCSQTLNHNVMYWYQQKSSQAPKLLFHYYDKDFNNEADTPDNFQSRRPNTSFCFLDIRSPGLGDTAMYLCATSRDPTRLEHSSTDTQYFGPGTRLTVL.

The chain is built from TRBV5-1 and TRBJ1-1; 7 bases agree with TRBD1. Per germline, CDR1 SGHRS and CDR2 YFSETQ. The CDR3 has 14 amino acids. Trimming removed 4 bases from V and 3 bases from J; junction bases left unmatched: 6. Here the CDR3 DNA reads TGCGCCAGCAGCACACAGGGGTCTGACACTGAAGCTTTCTTT. Translating it yields CASSTQGSDTEAFF.

This clonotype was seen more than once but under ten times. The V gene is TRBV30, the J gene TRBJ2-1, with D uncertain. V lost 4 bases to trimming and J lost 7 bases, with 14 bases between them. Germline V gives CDR1 GTSNPN, CDR2 SVGIG (reference sequence). The CDR3 has 13 amino acids. The DNA for the CDR3 is TGTGCCTGGAAGAGACTGGGCTATAATGAGCAGTTCTTC. It yields the protein CAWKRLGYNEQFF. The complete variable domain, with remaining parts taken from reference TRBV30 and TRBJ2-1, reads SQTIHQWPATLVQPVGSPLSLECTVEGTSNPNLYWYRQAAGRGLQLLFYSVGIGQISSEVPQNLSASRPQDRQFILSSKKLLLSDSGFYLCAWKRLGYNEQFFGPGTRLTVL.

This clonotype was seen more than once but under ten times. The chain has TRBV10-3 and TRBJ1-1, with 7 bases matching TRBD1. CDR1 and CDR2 from the germline V gene are ENHRY and SYGVKD. Unmatched junction bases numbered 8, after V lost 10 bases and J lost 3 bases. The CDR3 runs to 13 residues. The CDR3 sequence: CANRQGRDTEAFF. CDR3 nucleotide sequence: TGTGCCAACCGACAGGGTAGGGACACTGAAGCTTTCTTT.

This clonotype showed up many times. The V gene is TRBV7-3, the J gene TRBJ2-3; 9 bases are shared with TRBD1. Trimming cost V 3 bases and J 3 bases; bases outside gene matches: 4. The CDR3 totals 15 residues. CDR1 is SGHTA, CDR2 FQGTGA, per germline. CDR3 sequence: CASSLTGGGTDTQYF. In DNA, the CDR3 is TGTGCCAGCAGCTTGACAGGGGGTGGTACAGATACGCAGTATTTT.

The J gene is TRBJ1-5, the V gene TRBV6-2 or TRBV6-3; D perhaps matches TRBD1 (5 bases). Germline CDR1 reads MNHEY; CDR2 reads SVGEGT. This CDR3 has 15 amino acids. Trimming took 8 bases from V and 4 from J, leaving 18 bases between them. The CDR3 here is CASHPTGGTNQPQHF. The CDR3 DNA reads as TGTGCCAGCCATCCCACTGGGGGTACGAATCAGCCCCAGCATTTT.

The chain recombines TRBV5-1 with TRBJ2-1, with a possible D match to TRBD2 (5 bases). Germline V CDR1 and CDR2: SGHRS, YFSETQ. V was clipped by 0 bases and J by 8 bases, with 15 bases between them. The CDR3 is 15 amino acids. This CDR3 reads CASSLGILVPHEQFF. Here the CDR3 DNA reads TGCGCCAGCAGCTTGGGGATACTAGTTCCCCATGAGCAGTTCTTC.

The CDR3 reads CASRSGLAGVLSSYNEQFF. The CDR3 DNA follows: TGTGCCAGCAGATCGGGACTAGCGGGGGTCCTTAGCTCCTACAATGAGCAGTTCTTC. The genes are TRBV7-2 and TRBJ2-1; 14 nucleotides line up with TRBD2. The ends lost 6 bases at V and 0 bases at J; junction bases unmatched: 10. The CDR3 loop spans 19 amino acids. Germline V gene data show CDR1 as SGHTA and CDR2 as FQGNSA.

This clonotype appeared a few times. The genes are TRBV24-1 and TRBJ1-1; D call uncertain. Germline V gene lookup returns CDR1 KGHDR and CDR2 SFDVKD. This CDR3 is 11 amino acids long. V was shortened by 4 bases and J by 7 bases, with 6 bases between the two germline ends. The CDR3 coding sequence is TGTGCCACCAGTGACGGGATTGAAGCTTTCTTT. It encodes CATSDGIEAFF.

The chain joins TRBV7-8 to TRBJ1-5; no reliable D call. Germline-derived CDR1 and CDR2 are SGHVS and FQNEAQ. Trimming cost V 1 base and J 5 bases, with 9 bases left between them. The CDR3 is made up of 14 amino acids. The CDR3 here is CASSLGHGDQPQHF. CDR3 coding DNA: TGTGCCAGCAGCTTAGGACACGGCGATCAGCCCCAGCATTTT.

In its sample, this clonotype was seen a few times. The chain carries TRBV7-8 and TRBJ1-1, with D uncertain. From germline, CDR1 is SGHVS and CDR2 FQNEAQ. This CDR3 contains 13 residues. Trimming removed 1 base from V and 4 bases from J, with 7 bases in between. The CDR3 region has the DNA TGTGCCAGCAGCTTAGAGAAGAGCACTGAAGCTTTCTTT. Its protein is CASSLEKSTEAFF.

The chain combines TRBV4-2 with TRBJ2-5, with D hard to call. The ends were cut back, 1 base at V and 5 bases at J, with 8 bases in the middle. Germline V gene sequence: CDR1 LGHNA, CDR2 YNFKEQ. CDR3 size: 13 residues. CDR3 coding DNA: TGTGCCAGCAGCCAAGGACTTCTGGAGACCCAGTACTTC. The encoded protein is CASSQGLLETQYF.

In its sample, this clonotype was seen a few times. The V call is TRBV9, the J call TRBJ1-6; 8 bases map to TRBD1. V shed 4 bases and J 1 base; nucleotides not matched to a gene: 16. CDR3 length equals 20 residues. CDR1 is SGDLS and CDR2 is YYNGEE in the germline V gene. The CDR3 sequence is CASSPEPPNTGGSYNSPLHF. The CDR3 DNA follows: TGTGCCAGCAGCCCGGAACCGCCGAATACAGGGGGATCCTATAATTCACCCCTCCACTTT. Filled out from reference TRBV9 and TRBJ1-6, the complete variable domain reads DSGVTQTPKHLITATGQRVTLRCSPRSGDLSVYWYQQSLDQGLQFLIQYYNGEERAKGNILERFSAQQFPDLHSELNLSSLELGDSALYFCASSPEPPNTGGSYNSPLHFGNGTRLTVT.

J is TRBJ2-3 and V is TRBV18; weak D call: TRBD2 (6 bases). Germline V gene data show CDR1 as KGHSH and CDR2 as LQKENI. Trimming cost V 6 bases and J 4 bases, with 17 bases left between them. The CDR3 extends over 15 amino acids. CDR3 region: CASSASRGASDTQYF. The CDR3 nucleotides are TGTGCCAGCTCGGCCTCGCGCGGGGCATCAGATACGCAGTATTTT.

The chain links TRBV2 to TRBJ2-1, with D maybe TRBD2 (6 bases). V lost 6 bases and J 7 bases, leaving 13 bases between the germline ends. CDR3 length: 13 amino acids. Germline CDR1 is SNHLY and CDR2 is FYNNEI. The CDR3 region is CASRLGGGNEQFF. CDR3 coding DNA: TGTGCCAGCAGGCTAGGTGGGGGGAATGAGCAGTTCTTC.

V usage is TRBV25-1 and J usage is TRBJ2-7; D remains ambiguous. The germline V gene encodes CDR1 MGHDK and CDR2 SYGVNS. The CDR3 sequence is 16 residues long. V was trimmed by 1 base and J by 0 bases, leaving 13 bases between them. Here the CDR3 DNA reads TGTGCCAGCAGTGAATTGGGTCAAGCTATCTCCTACGAGCAGTACGTC. It codes for CASSELGQAISYEQYV.

The chain combines TRBV12-3 or TRBV12-4 with TRBJ2-1; D assignment may be TRBD1 or TRBD2 (6 bases each). This CDR3 contains 15 residues. V was shortened by 7 bases and J by 0 bases, with 13 bases between the two germline ends. The CDR3 here is CASTIRGLSYNEQFF. CDR3 nucleotides: TGTGCCAGCACTATCCGGGGGCTCTCCTACAATGAGCAGTTCTTC.